One sample yielded the 14 T cell receptor beta chains listed below, sequenced in a study of blood T cell repertoires in COVID-19. The method was immunoSEQ multiplex PCR; TCRdb's version includes in-frame clones alone and lacks a portion of them. Here the sample spans around 200,000 clones, 85% being singletons. Sequenced input: PBMCs or T cells enriched from blood (not recorded which). Source of these receptors: a man in his forties who had recovered from COVID-19.

The V and J genes are TRBV4-1 and TRBJ2-5, with D possibly TRBD2 on 5 matching bases. This CDR3 has 15 amino acids. Trimming took 5 bases from V and 5 from J, leaving 18 bases between them. Germline CDR1 reads MGHRA; CDR2 reads YSYEKL. CDR3 sequence reads: CASSFSGLGSETQYF. CDR3 DNA: TGCGCCAGCAGCTTCTCTGGACTGGGATCCGAGACCCAGTACTTC.

V and J are TRBV19 and TRBJ2-3, with 15 bases identical to TRBD2. Germline assignment: CDR1 LNHDA and CDR2 SQIVND (reference sequence). Losses at the gene ends were 3 bases for V and 3 bases for J; bases not matched to a gene: 13. This CDR3 is 20 amino acids long. The CDR3, as DNA: TGTGCCAGTAGTATTTCGGTGGGACTAGCGGGAGGCCCGGAGACAGATACGCAGTATTTT. Amino acid sequence: CASSISVGLAGGPETDTQYF.

V and J are TRBV7-2 and TRBJ2-5; D is perhaps TRBD2 (5 bases). Germline V gene lookup returns CDR1 SGHTA and CDR2 FQGNSA. V gave up 1 base and J gave up 2 bases, with 11 bases separating them. The length of the CDR3 is 15 residues. The CDR3 loop reads CASSLVISGQETQYF. As DNA, the CDR3 is TGTGCCAGCAGCTTAGTGATCTCGGGGCAAGAGACCCAGTACTTC.

The chain couples TRBV6-4 to TRBJ2-1, with D tentatively TRBD1 (6 bases). Germline V CDR1 and CDR2: MRHNA, SNTAGT. Trimming shortened V by 6 bases and J by 9 bases, and 15 bases separated the two germline ends. The CDR3 has 13 residues. DNA of the CDR3: TGTGCCAGCAGCGCGGACAGTTTCAGTGAGCAGTTCTTC. Its protein product is CASSADSFSEQFF.

The chain combines TRBV7-2 with TRBJ1-3; D remains ambiguous. Trimming cost V 1 base and J 4 bases, with 11 bases left between them. This CDR3 spans 15 amino acids. CDR1 is SGHTA, CDR2 FQGNSA, per germline. The chain's CDR3 is CASSLGHSLGNTIYF. The CDR3 region has the DNA TGTGCCAGCAGCTTAGGACACTCATTGGGAAACACCATATATTTT.

The J gene is TRBJ1-4, the V gene TRBV30; tentatively, D is TRBD1 (5 bases). The CDR3 covers 15 residues. V dropped 2 bases and J dropped 5 bases, with 15 bases sitting between them. The germline V gene encodes CDR1 GTSNPN and CDR2 SVGIG (reference sequence). The CDR3 loop reads CAWSRRGPGNEKLFF. DNA of the CDR3: TGTGCCTGGAGTAGGAGGGGACCCGGGAATGAAAAACTGTTTTTT.

The chain uses TRBV12-3 or TRBV12-4 and TRBJ2-7, with a possible D match to TRBD2 (5 bases). V gave up 1 base and J gave up 7 bases, with 5 bases separating them. The CDR3 contains 11 residues. In DNA form, the CDR3 reads TGTGCCAGCAGTTTAGGAGGGGAGCAGTACTTC. Translating it yields CASSLGGEQYF.

This clone was observed a few times. A read error may account for a junction end that differs from germline. This chain uses TRBV28 with TRBJ2-7, with D possibly TRBD1 on 6 matching bases. This CDR3 has 11 amino acids. Germline V gives CDR1 MDHEN, CDR2 SYDVKM. The CDR3 protein is CASSFETGFFF. The CDR3 DNA follows: TGTGCCAGCAGTTTCGAAACAGGGTTTTTCTTC.

This clone was observed a few times. The chain combines TRBV6-1 with TRBJ2-7; TRBD1 agrees at 8 bases. J gave up 3 bases and V 5 bases, and 6 bases lay outside the gene matches. This CDR3 spans 14 amino acids. From germline, CDR1 is MNHNS and CDR2 SASEGT. The CDR3: CASSLRQGNYEQYF. CDR3 nucleotides: TGTGCCAGCAGTCTCAGACAGGGGAACTACGAGCAGTACTTC.

CDR3 nucleotides: TGTGCCAGCAGCTCCACCGAGGACTATGGCTACACCTTC. It translates to CASSSTEDYGYTF. The chain combines TRBV5-4 with TRBJ1-2; D uncertain. CDR3 length: 13 amino acids. Germline CDR1 reads SGHNT; CDR2 reads YYREEE (reference sequence). Trimming took off 3 bases at V and 3 bases at J, with 9 bases between the two ends.

V is TRBV19 and J is TRBJ2-7; 10 bases line up with TRBD2. The junction had 10 bases not matched to a gene; V was cut back by 5 bases and J by 0 bases. This CDR3 is 17 amino acids long. Germline CDR1 reads LNHDA; CDR2 reads SQIVND (reference sequence). CDR3 sequence: CASSFGIAGGSSYEQYF. DNA of the CDR3: TGTGCCAGTAGTTTCGGAATAGCGGGAGGCAGCTCCTACGAGCAGTACTTC. Full variable domain (remainder filled in from reference TRBV19 and TRBJ2-7): DGGITQSPKYLFRKEGQNVTLSCEQNLNHDAMYWYRQDPGQGLRLIYYSQIVNDFQKGDIAEGYSVSREKKESFPLTVTSAQKNPTAFYLCASSFGIAGGSSYEQYFGPGTRLTVT.

The sample holds many counts of this clone. Additional DNA sequences in this sample encode the identical CDR3. The chain employs TRBV6-1 and TRBJ2-7; 10 bases agree with TRBD1. V trimming: 1 base; J trimming: 0 bases; junction bases outside the gene matches: 0. This CDR3 is built from 15 residues. Germline V lookup: CDR1 MNHNS, CDR2 SASEGT. The CDR3 DNA sequence: TGTGCCAGCAGTGAAGGGACAGGGGGCTCCTACGAGCAGTACTTC. Translation: CASSEGTGGSYEQYF.

This clone was picked up a small number of times. The chain links TRBV24-1 to TRBJ2-1; D is undetermined. Per the germline V gene, CDR1 is KGHDR and CDR2 is SFDVKD. This CDR3 comprises 12 residues. V was trimmed by 0 bases and J by 10 bases, leaving 6 bases between them. CDR3 region: CATSDLTGEQFF. CDR3 sequence (DNA): TGTGCCACCAGTGATTTGACCGGGGAGCAGTTCTTC.

The chain links TRBV5-1 to TRBJ1-6, with TRBD1 as a possible D gene (5 bases). Trimming cost V 0 bases and J 9 bases, with 10 bases left between them. The germline gives CDR1 SGHRS, CDR2 YFSETQ. The CDR3 consists of 14 residues. The CDR3 protein is CASSLGGGISPLHF. CDR3 DNA: TGCGCCAGCAGCTTGGGTGGGGGGATTTCACCCCTCCACTTT.